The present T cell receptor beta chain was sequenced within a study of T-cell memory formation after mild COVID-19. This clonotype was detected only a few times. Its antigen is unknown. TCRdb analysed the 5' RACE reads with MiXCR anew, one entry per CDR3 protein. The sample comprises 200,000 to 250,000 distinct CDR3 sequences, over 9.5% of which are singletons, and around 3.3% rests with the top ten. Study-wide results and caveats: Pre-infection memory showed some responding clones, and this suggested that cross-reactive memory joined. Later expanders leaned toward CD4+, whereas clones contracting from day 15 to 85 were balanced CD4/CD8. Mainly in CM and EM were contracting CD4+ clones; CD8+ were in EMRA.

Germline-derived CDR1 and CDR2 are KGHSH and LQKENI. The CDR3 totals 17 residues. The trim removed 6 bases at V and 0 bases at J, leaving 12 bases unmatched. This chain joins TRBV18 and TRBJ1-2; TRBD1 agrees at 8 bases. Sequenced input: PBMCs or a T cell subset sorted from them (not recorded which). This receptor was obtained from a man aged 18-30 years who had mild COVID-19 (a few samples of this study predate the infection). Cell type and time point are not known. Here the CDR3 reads CASSRLMGTGANYGYTF. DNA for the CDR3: TGTGCCAGCTCTAGACTCATGGGGACAGGAGCTAACTATGGCTACACCTTC.